This TCR beta chain was obtained from a study of HIV-infected patients and healthy controls. Ten or more counts support this clonotype. Alpha and beta constant-region primers primed reverse transcription of around 550 ng RNA. Using multiplexing indices, alpha and beta chain libraries were generated apart by chain-specific third strand synthesis. TCRdb processed the 5' RACE reads anew with MiXCR; each CDR3 protein has one entry. The table includes about 14,000 distinct CDR3 sequences, approximately 12% detected once. Roughly three months, about 14 weeks, into antiretroviral therapy, follow-up blood was collected. The repertoire came from unfractionated whole blood and reflected all unsorted peripheral T cells. Germline-derived CDR1 and CDR2 are SGHDT and YYEEEE. Trimming shortened V by 2 bases and J by 2 bases, and 11 bases separated the two germline ends. The CDR3 loop spans 15 amino acids.

The sequence came from an adult with HIV infection. The donor label of this sample is uncertain. The chain has TRBV5-6 and TRBJ2-1; perhaps TRBD1 as D (6 bases). Specimen: blood, collected during antiretroviral therapy. The CDR3 DNA follows: TGTGCCAGCAGCTTCACGTCAGGGGCCTACAATGAGCAGTTCTTC. Translated: CASSFTSGAYNEQFF.